These 30 T cell receptor beta chains originate from one sample sequenced in a study of naive and memory T cell subsets. The SP2 primer and nested alpha and beta constant region primers amplified ligated cDNA in four rounds. TCRdb called the UMI-ligation and nested PCR reads again in MiXCR, with one record for every CDR3 protein. The sample records fewer than 35,000 distinct CDR3 sequences, roughly 7.3% being singletons. Treatment described: skin biopsy from PPD injection site in Mantoux-positive individual. TCR cDNA received a 3' ligated oligonucleotide that carried a UMI. Source: skin, taken from a tuberculin skin test site. These receptors were collected from an adult in good health.

This clonotype was recorded at least ten times. The chain uses TRBV7-9 and TRBJ1-5; D gene unclear. Looked up from germline, CDR1 is SEHNR and CDR2 is FQNEAQ (reference sequence). The length of the CDR3 is 13 residues. Trimming left V 5 bases short and J 3 bases short, with 8 bases between. The CDR3: CASSLNPNQPQHF. The DNA for the CDR3 is TGTGCCAGCAGCCTCAATCCCAATCAGCCCCAGCATTTT.

This clonotype came up many times. The V gene is TRBV18, the J gene TRBJ2-5, with a possible D match to TRBD1 (5 bases). Per germline, CDR1 KGHSH and CDR2 LQKENI. The CDR3 spans 15 residues. Trimming removed 3 bases from V and 4 bases from J, with 15 bases in between. The CDR3 DNA is TGTGCCAGCTCACCTTTTTCGACAGAGAGAGAGACCCAGTACTTC. Translated: CASSPFSTERETQYF. Looking up the rest from reference TRBV18 and TRBJ2-5 gives the full variable domain: NAGVMQNPRHLVRRRGQEARLRCSPMKGHSHVYWYRQLPEEGLKFMVYLQKENIIDESGMPKERFSAEFPKEGPSILRIQQVVRGDSAAYFCASSPFSTERETQYFGPGTRLLVL.

This clonotype was counted many times. The V and J genes are TRBV7-8 and TRBJ1-1; weak D call: TRBD1 (5 bases). Trimming left V 1 base short and J 5 bases short, with 11 bases between. The CDR3 consists of 14 residues. CDR1 is SGHVS, CDR2 FQNEAQ, per germline. The CDR3 region has the DNA TGTGCCAGCAGCTTAGACAGGTTAGGAACTGAAGCTTTCTTT. As protein: CASSLDRLGTEAFF. Together with reference TRBV7-8 and TRBJ1-1, the CDR3 gives the full variable domain: GAGVSQSPRYKVAKRGQDVALRCDPISGHVSLFWYQQALGQGPEFLTYFQNEAQLDKSGLPSDRFFAERPEGSVSTLKIQRTQQEDSAVYLCASSLDRLGTEAFFGQGTRLTVV.

In its sample, this clonotype was seen a few times. The chain recombines TRBV19 with TRBJ2-7, with D perhaps TRBD2 (6 bases). This CDR3 has 14 residues. The V gene lost 3 bases and the J gene lost 3 bases, with 12 bases spanning the gap. Germline loops: CDR1 LNHDA, CDR2 SQIVND (reference sequence). For the CDR3, the DNA is TGTGCCAGTAGTATCGCGGGGATATTCTACGAGCAGTACTTC. Its translation is CASSIAGIFYEQYF.

This clonotype has only a few counts. V and J are TRBV6-4 and TRBJ1-5, with D possibly being TRBD1 (6 bases). The CDR3 totals 17 residues. The V end lost 2 bases, the J end lost 1 base, and 15 bases lay between the germline ends. Germline lookup yields CDR1 MRHNA and CDR2 SNTAGT. The CDR3: CASSDRRGIWSNQPQHF. Here the CDR3 DNA reads TGTGCCAGCAGTGACCGTAGGGGGATTTGGAGCAATCAGCCCCAGCATTTT.

This sequence joins TRBV27 and TRBJ1-3; no firm D call. The CDR3 sequence is 17 residues long. The germline gives CDR1 MNHEY, CDR2 SMNVEV (reference sequence). Trimming took off 6 bases at V and 0 bases at J, with 18 bases between the two ends. The CDR3 DNA reads TGTGCCAGCAGACCCCTTCCTGGGTCCAACTCTGGAAACACCATATATTTT. The encoded protein is CASRPLPGSNSGNTIYF.

This clonotype appeared many times. The chain couples TRBV7-9 to TRBJ2-7, with D perhaps assigned TRBD1 or TRBD2 (5 bases each). With 3 bases removed from V and 7 bases from J, the gap between germline ends came to 19 bases. Germline V gives CDR1 SEHNR, CDR2 FQNEAQ (reference sequence). The CDR3 extends over 15 amino acids. CDR3 sequence: CASSFFGTVGEEQYF. Written as DNA, the CDR3 is TGTGCCAGCAGCTTCTTCGGGACCGTCGGAGAGGAGCAGTACTTC.

In its sample, this clonotype ranks as medium-sized. CDR3 amino acids: CASSPGLAGGQETQYF. The CDR3 DNA is TGTGCCAGCAGCCCGGGACTAGCGGGGGGGCAAGAGACCCAGTACTTC. The chain uses TRBV3-1 and TRBJ2-5; 16 bases are shared with TRBD2. J lost 2 bases, V lost 4 bases, and 1 base had no gene match. CDR3 length: 16 residues. Germline lookup yields CDR1 LGHDT and CDR2 YNNKEL (reference sequence).

This clonotype was counted at least ten times. The V and J genes are TRBV12-3 or TRBV12-4 and TRBJ1-1; TRBD1 matches 11 bases. With 5 bases clipped from V and 5 bases from J, the junction kept 7 bases outside the gene matches. There are 15 residues in the CDR3. The CDR3 is CASSPGDRGYTEAFF. DNA for the CDR3: TGTGCCAGCAGTCCAGGGGACAGGGGGTATACTGAAGCTTTCTTT.

This clonotype occurred many times. V and J are TRBV14 and TRBJ2-7; D gene uncertain. V was pared by 3 bases and J by 7 bases, with 13 bases between. CDR3 size: 13 residues. CDR1 and CDR2 (germline): SGHDN, FVKESK. CDR3 bases: TGTGCCAGCAGCCATCTGCAGTTCCGAGAGCAGTACTTC. Encoded protein: CASSHLQFREQYF.

This clonotype was seen ten or more times. The chain carries TRBV7-9 and TRBJ1-2; 7 positions agree with TRBD1. Trimming at V came to 6 bases and at J to 2 bases, leaving 3 bases not matched to a gene. This CDR3 region has 13 residues. Germline lookup yields CDR1 SEHNR and CDR2 FQNEAQ (reference sequence). CDR3 DNA: TGTGCCAGCAGACCGGGACAGAACTATGGCTACACCTTC. This codes for CASRPGQNYGYTF.

This clonotype has a count of ten or more. This sequence joins TRBV6-5 and TRBJ2-7; D perhaps matches TRBD1 (5 bases). This CDR3 comprises 15 residues. Per germline, CDR1 MNHEY and CDR2 SVGAGI. Trimming stripped 0 bases from V and 2 bases from J, with 11 bases between. The CDR3 sequence: CASSYSSGSAYEQYF. As DNA, the CDR3 is TGTGCCAGCAGTTACTCATCAGGGTCAGCCTACGAGCAGTACTTC.

The rearrangement joins TRBV6-4 to TRBJ2-5, with D possibly being TRBD2 (7 bases). CDR1 and CDR2 from the germline V gene are MRHNA and SNTAGT. Trimming pared 6 bases from V and 4 bases from J, leaving 12 bases between. The CDR3 is 13 amino acids. CDR3 sequence (DNA): TGTGCCAGCAGCTACAGGGAGGGAGAGACCCAGTACTTC. Protein product: CASSYREGETQYF.

The J gene is TRBJ2-1, the V gene TRBV27, with TRBD2 as a possible D gene (6 bases). Between the trimmed V and J ends, which lost 5 bases and 0 bases, there was a span of 17 bases. Per germline, CDR1 MNHEY and CDR2 SMNVEV (reference sequence). This CDR3 has 17 amino acids. CDR3 coding DNA: TGTGCCAGCAGTGCCCAGAAGGGGCGGGACTCCTACAATGAGCAGTTCTTC. This encodes CASSAQKGRDSYNEQFF.

This clonotype was counted ten times or more. The chain employs TRBV20-1 and TRBJ1-4; 7 bases align to TRBD1. Germline V CDR1 and CDR2: DFQATT, SNEGSKA (reference sequence). The CDR3 totals 13 residues. The V and J ends lost 2 bases and 4 bases, in that order; junction bases with no gene match: 1. The CDR3 sequence: CSARRDSNEKLFF. In DNA form, the CDR3 reads TGCAGTGCTAGAAGGGACAGTAATGAAAAACTGTTTTTT.

This clonotype was observed a handful of times. The chain carries TRBV6-5 and TRBJ1-3; D not resolved. The CDR3 totals 18 residues. V was clipped by 0 bases and J by 0 bases, with 15 bases between them. Germline V gene sequence: CDR1 MNHEY, CDR2 SVGAGI. The CDR3 here is CASSYSTSWVTSGNTIYF. The CDR3 bases are TGTGCCAGCAGTTACTCGACGTCGTGGGTTACCTCTGGAAACACCATATATTTT.

This clonotype was counted ten times or more. The rearrangement uses TRBV20-1 and TRBJ2-4; D unresolved. Germline V gives CDR1 DFQATT, CDR2 SNEGSKA (reference sequence). The CDR3 has 12 residues. V was shortened by 0 bases and J by 6 bases, with 6 bases between the two germline ends. The CDR3 is CSARDNGNIQYF. CDR3 DNA sequence: TGCAGTGCTAGAGATAATGGAAACATTCAGTACTTC.

This clonotype was recorded many times. This sequence joins TRBV29-1 and TRBJ2-1; D not resolved. With 4 bases removed from V and 4 bases from J, the gap between germline ends came to 8 bases. This CDR3 region has 12 residues. Germline V lookup: CDR1 SQVTM, CDR2 ANQGSEA. CDR3 in amino acids: CSVATKYNEQFF. CDR3 DNA sequence: TGCAGCGTTGCCACGAAGTACAATGAGCAGTTCTTC.

Ten or more counts support this clonotype. This sequence joins TRBV4-1 and TRBJ1-1; D is unresolved. The CDR3 contains 14 residues. Germline V gene lookup returns CDR1 MGHRA and CDR2 YSYEKL. V was pared by 4 bases and J by 2 bases, with 11 bases between. The CDR3 coding sequence is TGCGCCAGCAGCCTATCGACGGCTAACACTGAAGCTTTCTTT. The encoded protein is CASSLSTANTEAFF.

This clonotype was observed at least ten times. The chain combines TRBV5-1 with TRBJ1-1; the D is unclear. Per germline, CDR1 SGHRS and CDR2 YFSETQ. This CDR3 is 14 amino acids long. V was clipped by 2 bases and J by 6 bases, with 14 bases between them. The CDR3 protein is CASSFYNPGAEAFF. In DNA, the CDR3 is TGCGCCAGCAGCTTTTATAACCCTGGGGCTGAAGCTTTCTTT.

This clonotype was seen a few times. The chain is built from TRBV7-2 and TRBJ2-7, with 11 bases aligning to TRBD2. V lost 1 base to trimming and J lost 6 bases; unmatched junction nucleotides: 17. The length of the CDR3 is 19 residues. Germline V lookup: CDR1 SGHTA, CDR2 FQGNSA. The CDR3 loop is CASSLVSVTSGTPYPEQYF. The DNA for the CDR3 is TGTGCCAGCAGCTTAGTTTCGGTGACTAGCGGGACCCCCTACCCCGAGCAGTACTTC. Based on the CDR3 plus reference TRBV7-2 and TRBJ2-7, the full variable domain is GAGVSQSPSNKVTEKGKDVELRCDPISGHTALYWYRQSLGQGLEFLIYFQGNSAPDKSGLPSDRFSAERTGGSVSTLTIQRTQQEDSAVYLCASSLVSVTSGTPYPEQYFGPGTRLTVT.

The rearrangement joins TRBV13 to TRBJ1-2, with 7 bases matching TRBD1. This CDR3 is 15 amino acids long. V was clipped by 8 bases and J by 3 bases; unmatched bases: 12. CDR1 and CDR2 from the germline V gene are PRHDT and FYEKMQ (reference sequence). CDR3 nucleotides: TGTGCCAGCGGAACCTTAGGACAGGCATACTATGGCTACACCTTC. It encodes CASGTLGQAYYGYTF.

This clonotype was counted at least ten times. V gene TRBV12-3 or TRBV12-4 combines with J gene TRBJ2-7, with D unclear. With 5 bases removed from V and 0 bases from J, the gap between germline ends came to 11 bases. CDR3 length: 14 residues. In nucleotides, the CDR3 is TGTGCCAGCAGTGAACAGCGAACCTCCTACGAGCAGTACTTC. It is translated as CASSEQRTSYEQYF.

At least ten counts were recorded for this clonotype. V usage is TRBV4-2 and J usage is TRBJ1-5, with D hard to call. V lost 0 bases and J 0 bases, leaving 15 bases between the germline ends. The CDR3 is made up of 18 amino acids. From germline, CDR1 is LGHNA and CDR2 YNFKEQ. The CDR3 DNA follows: TGTGCCAGCAGCCAAGATCCCAGGCACGACTATAGCAATCAGCCCCAGCATTTT. This encodes CASSQDPRHDYSNQPQHF.

This clonotype was recorded at least ten times. The chain joins TRBV12-3 or TRBV12-4 to TRBJ2-6; 8 bases are shared with TRBD1. This CDR3 has 21 amino acids. The J segment lost 0 bases and the V segment lost 2 bases, leaving 15 bases of the junction unmatched. CDR3 bases: TGTGCCAGCAGTTTATATCAACAGACAGGGGCTTCCTCCTCTGGGGCCAACGTCCTGACTTTC. Translation: CASSLYQQTGASSSGANVLTF.

This chain links TRBV6-5 with TRBJ1-2; 7 bases agree with TRBD1. CDR3 size: 14 residues. Germline CDR1 reads MNHEY; CDR2 reads SVGAGI. The J segment lost 6 bases and the V segment lost 2 bases, leaving 6 bases of the junction unmatched. CDR3 amino acids: CASSYLTGMHGYTF. CDR3 coding DNA: TGTGCCAGCAGTTACCTGACAGGGATGCATGGCTACACCTTC.

In its sample, this clonotype was seen many times. The chain has TRBV20-1 and TRBJ2-6; TRBD1 matches at 11 bases. This CDR3 has 18 amino acids. The germline CDR1 and CDR2 sequences are DFQATT and SNEGSKA (reference sequence). J gave up 0 bases and V 2 bases, and 6 bases lay outside the gene matches. CDR3 nucleotides: TGCAGTGCTAGAACATCTGGGACAGGGGGCTCTGGGGCCAACGTCCTGACTTTC. Protein: CSARTSGTGGSGANVLTF.

A word on this clonotype: Just one base apart from a much larger clone, this may be a read error. The chain uses TRBV10-3 and TRBJ1-2; 12 bases map to TRBD1. This CDR3 comprises 15 residues. Per the germline V gene, CDR1 is ENHRY and CDR2 is SYGVKD. The CDR3 nucleotides read TGTGCCATCATGGGACAGGGGGCGACCCACTATGGCGACACCTTC. Protein: CAIMGQGATHYGDTF.

This clonotype has only a few counts. This chain links TRBV6-1 with TRBJ2-1; TRBD1 agrees at 8 bases. The CDR3 is 15 residues long. The V and J ends lost 3 bases and 4 bases, in that order; junction bases with no gene match: 5. The germline CDR1 and CDR2 sequences are MNHNS and SASEGT. CDR3 amino acids: CASSDRDRMYNEQFF. The CDR3 coding sequence is TGTGCCAGCAGTGACCGGGACAGGATGTACAATGAGCAGTTCTTC.

This clonotype was found a few times. The chain combines TRBV6-8 with TRBJ2-1, with 7 nucleotides matching TRBD1. J gave up 7 bases and V 6 bases, and 15 bases lay outside the gene matches. This CDR3 is 16 amino acids long. Germline V gene sequence: CDR1 MNHGY, CDR2 SAAAGT. The CDR3 nucleotides read TGTGCCAGCAGCTTGGAGACAGGGCGGAAAAAAAATGAGCAGTTCTTC. Protein: CASSLETGRKKNEQFF.